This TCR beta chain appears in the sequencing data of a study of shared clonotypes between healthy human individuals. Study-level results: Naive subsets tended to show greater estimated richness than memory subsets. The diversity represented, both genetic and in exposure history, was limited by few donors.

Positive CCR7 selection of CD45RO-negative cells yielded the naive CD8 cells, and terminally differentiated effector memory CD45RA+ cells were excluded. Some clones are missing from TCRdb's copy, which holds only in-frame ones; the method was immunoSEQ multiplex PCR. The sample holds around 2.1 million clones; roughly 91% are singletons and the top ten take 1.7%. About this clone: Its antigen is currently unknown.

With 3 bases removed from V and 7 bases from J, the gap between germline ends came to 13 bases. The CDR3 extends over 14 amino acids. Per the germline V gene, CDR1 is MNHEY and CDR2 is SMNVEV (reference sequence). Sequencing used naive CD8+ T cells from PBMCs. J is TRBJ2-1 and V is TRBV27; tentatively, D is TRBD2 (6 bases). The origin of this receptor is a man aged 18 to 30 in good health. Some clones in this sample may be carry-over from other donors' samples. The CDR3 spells CASSFREKGNEQFF. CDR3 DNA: TGTGCCAGCAGTTTCCGGGAGAAAGGTAATGAGCAGTTCTTC.